The table lists the clone carrying this TCR beta chain with many counts. The data stem from a study of spatial heterogeneity in lung cancer. CDR1 SGHKS and CDR2 YYEKEE come from the germline V gene (reference sequence). The length of the CDR3 is 14 residues. Trimming cost V 0 bases and J 2 bases, with 9 bases left between them. TCRdb used MiXCR to reprocess the 5' RACE reads, holding one entry per CDR3 protein. Among roughly 13,000 distinct CDR3 sequences listed, approximately 3.5% were seen once. Specified time point: sample taken at primary tumor resection. The source was PBMCs, collected at surgery. The clonotype originates from a male donor with early-stage non-small cell lung cancer. J is TRBJ2-7 and V is TRBV5-5; D remains ambiguous. The CDR3, as DNA: TGTGCCAGCAGCTTGGTACGGAGCACCTACGAGCAGTACTTC. Amino acid sequence: CASSLVRSTYEQYF.